Following are 20 T cell receptor beta chains from one sample sequenced in a study of spatial heterogeneity in lung cancer. TCRdb re-called the 5' RACE reads with MiXCR, one entry per CDR3 protein. The sample shows around 120,000 distinct CDR3 sequences, less than 15% of them seen only once. Described time point: blood at routine non-recurrence follow-up after resection. Whole RNA, which was extracted from tumor, nontumor lung tissue or frozen PBMC, was sequenced without any cell sorting. Here the sequenced sample was PBMCs, taken at follow-up. Receptors originate from a male donor with early-stage non-small cell lung cancer.

This clonotype was detected many times. The chain has TRBV4-2 and TRBJ1-4; D ambiguous. This CDR3 contains 15 residues. Germline CDR1 and CDR2: LGHNA and YNFKEQ. V was shortened by 0 bases and J by 4 bases, with 9 bases between the two germline ends. CDR3 nucleotides: TGTGCCAGCAGCCAAGAACGGCGGGTTAATGAAAAACTGTTTTTT. As protein: CASSQERRVNEKLFF.

This clonotype was counted a few times. The chain uses TRBV20-1 and TRBJ2-1; 8 positions agree with TRBD2. Germline CDR1 DFQATT, CDR2 SNEGSKA (reference sequence). The junction had 3 bases not matched to a gene; V was cut back by 1 base and J by 1 base. The CDR3 extends over 15 amino acids. CDR3: CSARVAGYSYNEQFF. CDR3 nucleotide sequence: TGCAGTGCTAGAGTAGCGGGGTATTCCTACAATGAGCAGTTCTTC.

This clonotype has a count of ten or more. The rearrangement joins TRBV7-2 to TRBJ2-5; maybe TRBD1 (8 bases). The germline V gene encodes CDR1 SGHTA and CDR2 FQGNSA. This CDR3 contains 14 residues. V lost 5 bases and J lost 4, with 14 bases in between. The DNA of the CDR3 is TGTGCCAGCAGCATCACAGGGGGGGGAGAGACCCAGTACTTC. Protein sequence: CASSITGGGETQYF.

The rearrangement joins TRBV10-3 to TRBJ1-1, with D possibly TRBD1 on 5 matching bases. CDR3 length equals 13 residues. V was clipped by 10 bases and J by 5 bases, with 17 bases between them. From germline, CDR1 is ENHRY and CDR2 SYGVKD. CDR3 sequence (DNA): TGTGCCACACACTCCCGGGGGAAGACTGAAGCTTTCTTT. This translates into CATHSRGKTEAFF.

This clonotype showed up just a few times. The chain carries TRBV5-1 and TRBJ2-7; D is possibly TRBD2 (6 bases). Trimming took off 4 bases at V and 2 bases at J, with 13 bases between the two ends. The CDR3 runs 14 residues. Germline V gene sequence: CDR1 SGHRS, CDR2 YFSETQ. The CDR3 DNA sequence: TGCGCCAGCAGCCGAGAATGGGGGGCCTACGAGCAGTACTTC. Its translation: CASSREWGAYEQYF.

This clonotype came up a few times. The chain uses TRBV28 and TRBJ1-5, with a possible D match to TRBD1 (5 bases). Germline V gene lookup returns CDR1 MDHEN and CDR2 SYDVKM. Between the trimmed V and J ends, which lost 7 bases and 1 base, there was a span of 11 bases. The CDR3 sequence is 14 residues long. Here the CDR3 reads CASNRGGSNQPQHF. DNA for the CDR3: TGTGCCAGCAATCGGGGGGGAAGCAATCAGCCCCAGCATTTT.

This clonotype was observed many times. The CDR3 nucleotides are TGTGCCAGCAGTTCCGGGACAGGGGTGAACACCGGGGAGCTGTTTTTT. It codes for CASSSGTGVNTGELFF. V usage is TRBV12-3 or TRBV12-4 and J usage is TRBJ2-2, with 10 bases matching TRBD1. The CDR3 length is 16 residues. With 4 bases clipped from V and 1 base from J, the junction kept 3 bases outside the gene matches.

This clonotype was found many times. The gene calls are TRBV7-9 and TRBJ1-2, with unresolved D. The CDR3 has 16 amino acids. The V end lost 2 bases, the J end lost 0 bases, and 13 bases lay between the germline ends. Germline CDR1 is SEHNR and CDR2 is FQNEAQ (reference sequence). The CDR3 sequence: CASSLIRPGANYGYTF. The CDR3 DNA follows: TGTGCCAGCAGCTTAATCCGCCCTGGGGCTAACTATGGCTACACCTTC.

This clonotype has more than one count but fewer than ten. The chain has TRBV3-1 and TRBJ2-7; 7 bases fit TRBD1. From germline, CDR1 is LGHDT and CDR2 YNNKEL (reference sequence). The CDR3 totals 13 residues. The ends lost 5 bases at V and 6 bases at J; junction bases unmatched: 7. The CDR3 protein is CASSNRQGSEQYF. The CDR3 DNA reads as TGTGCCAGCAGCAATCGACAGGGATCCGAGCAGTACTTC.

In its sample, this clonotype was seen a few times. V usage is TRBV28 and J usage is TRBJ2-3; the D gene is possibly TRBD2 (7 bases). Germline V gene lookup returns CDR1 MDHEN and CDR2 SYDVKM. The CDR3 contains 17 residues. Trimming stripped 4 bases from V and 3 bases from J, with 20 bases between. CDR3 in amino acids: CASSSPLGGGATDTQYF. The DNA for the CDR3 is TGTGCCAGCAGTTCCCCTTTGGGAGGGGGGGCAACAGATACGCAGTATTTT.

Many counts were recorded for this clonotype. V and J are TRBV15 and TRBJ2-7; 8 positions match TRBD1. CDR1 is LNHNV and CDR2 is YYDKDF in the germline V gene (reference sequence). Unmatched junction bases numbered 2, after V lost 5 bases and J lost 5 bases. This CDR3 comprises 12 residues. The CDR3 coding sequence is TGTGCCACCAGCTACAGGGGGAACGAGCAGTACTTC. Translation: CATSYRGNEQYF.

J is TRBJ2-5 and V is TRBV3-1; D gene uncertain. Per the germline V gene, CDR1 is LGHDT and CDR2 is YNNKEL (reference sequence). Trimming removed 7 bases from V and 4 bases from J, with 10 bases in between. The CDR3 has 12 amino acids. The CDR3 nucleotides read TGTGCCAGCACCGTAGCCGGAGAGACCCAGTACTTC. Amino acid sequence: CASTVAGETQYF.

In its sample, this clonotype was seen many times. The genes are TRBV27 and TRBJ1-1, with D possibly TRBD1 on 5 matching bases. The CDR3 contains 14 residues. Trimming stripped 1 base from V and 5 bases from J, with 11 bases between. Per germline, CDR1 MNHEY and CDR2 SMNVEV (reference sequence). Written as DNA, the CDR3 is TGTGCCAGCAGTTTATTTGGGGGGGATACTGAAGCTTTCTTT. This translates into CASSLFGGDTEAFF.

This clonotype was counted a few times. This chain links TRBV12-3 or TRBV12-4 with TRBJ2-5, with a possible D match to TRBD1 (6 bases). The germline V and J ends were trimmed by 4 bases and 5 bases, with 17 bases remaining between them. The CDR3 spans 15 residues. CDR3 amino acids: CASSWQQGEGETQYF. CDR3 sequence (DNA): TGTGCCAGCAGTTGGCAACAGGGTGAAGGGGAGACCCAGTACTTC.

In its sample, this clonotype was seen many times. An end of the junction differs from the germline gene, which may be a read error. The chain recombines TRBV7-7 with TRBJ1-5, with D uncertain. The CDR3 runs 13 residues. The germline V gene encodes CDR1 SSHAT and CDR2 FNYEAQ (reference sequence). CDR3 nucleotide sequence: TGTGCTAGCAGCTTAGCGGTCGATCAGCCCCAGCATTTT. Residues: CASSLAVDQPQHF.

This clonotype was recorded a few times. V and J are TRBV20-1 and TRBJ2-7; D remains unclear. Germline V gives CDR1 DFQATT, CDR2 SNEGSKA (reference sequence). The CDR3 runs to 11 residues. V was pared by 0 bases and J by 4 bases, with 4 bases between. The CDR3 loop reads CSARDAYEQYF. As DNA, the CDR3 is TGCAGTGCTAGAGACGCATACGAGCAGTACTTC.

This clonotype was counted between two and nine times. The chain carries TRBV7-2 and TRBJ2-6, with a possible D match to TRBD2 (5 bases). V lost 6 bases and J lost 0, with 15 bases in between. The CDR3 runs to 17 residues. The V gene's germline CDR1 is SGHTA and CDR2 FQGNSA. This CDR3 is CASSWLPSISGANVLTF. DNA of the CDR3: TGTGCCAGCAGTTGGTTGCCTAGCATCTCTGGGGCCAACGTCCTGACTTTC.

This clonotype was counted between two and nine times. The chain combines TRBV18 with TRBJ2-7; the D gene is possibly TRBD1 (5 bases). V was shortened by 0 bases and J by 1 base, with 7 bases between the two germline ends. Per the germline V gene, CDR1 is KGHSH and CDR2 is LQKENI. CDR3 length equals 14 residues. CDR3 bases: TGTGCCAGCTCACCACCGGCAGGGTCCTACGAGCAGTACTTC. Protein: CASSPPAGSYEQYF.

This clonotype turned up a few times. The genes are TRBV30 and TRBJ2-1; 7 bases map to TRBD2. Trimming at V came to 4 bases and at J to 4 bases, leaving 7 bases not matched to a gene. The CDR3 loop spans 14 amino acids. Germline assignment: CDR1 GTSNPN and CDR2 SVGIG (reference sequence). The CDR3: CAWTRTSTYNEQFF. The CDR3 DNA follows: TGTGCCTGGACCCGGACTAGTACGTACAATGAGCAGTTCTTC.

This clonotype was observed a few times. The CDR3 region is CASRTLKVGRQFF. In DNA form, the CDR3 reads TGTGCCAGCAGAACCCTCAAGGTAGGCCGGCAGTTCTTC. This rearrangement joins TRBV7-2 to TRBJ2-1; unclear D gene. The V end was cut by 6 bases, the J end by 12 bases, with 18 bases between. This CDR3 is 13 amino acids long. CDR1 is SGHTA, CDR2 FQGNSA, per germline.